The 22 T cell receptor beta chains listed next were all sequenced from one sample in a study of blood T cells in healthy people across ages. A second roughly 7 to 12 cycle PCR used barcoded and J-beta primers. TCRdb passed the 5' RACE reads through MiXCR, listing each CDR3 protein once. The sample contains 600,000 to 1,000,000 distinct CDR3 sequences, just under 25% of which appear only once. The data were also submitted as part of a second study, on T cells of mothers and their children.

What was sequenced was blood. The receptors shown here come from a boy aged 10-17 years in good health.

This chain uses TRBV4-1 with TRBJ2-3; unclear D gene. Germline V gene lookup returns CDR1 MGHRA and CDR2 YSYEKL. Trimming shortened V by 5 bases and J by 5 bases, and 14 bases separated the two germline ends. The CDR3 loop spans 14 amino acids. The CDR3 region has the DNA TGCGCCAGCAGCGAGGTCGCGGAGAGAGATACGCAGTATTTT. Translated, it gives CASSEVAERDTQYF.

This clonotype was observed a handful of times. The rearrangement links TRBV24-1 to TRBJ2-7; D not resolved. The CDR3 has 11 amino acids. Trimming took off 0 bases at V and 6 bases at J, with 2 bases between the two ends. Germline V gene sequence: CDR1 KGHDR, CDR2 SFDVKD. CDR3 in DNA: TGTGCCACCAGTGATTTGGGCGAGCAGTACTTC. Translating it yields CATSDLGEQYF.

This clonotype has only a few counts. CDR3 bases: TGTGCCAGCAGTCCCGGGACTAGCGGGGGAAGCGATGAGCAGTTCTTC. Translation: CASSPGTSGGSDEQFF. The chain employs TRBV7-9 and TRBJ2-1, with 14 positions matching TRBD2. The germline V gene encodes CDR1 SEHNR and CDR2 FQNEAQ (reference sequence). V was clipped by 6 bases and J by 8 bases; unmatched bases: 9. This CDR3 contains 16 residues.

The V call is TRBV6-1, the J call TRBJ2-3; D is possibly TRBD1 or TRBD2 (5 bases each). The CDR3 loop spans 16 amino acids. The germline V and J ends were trimmed by 6 bases and 3 bases, with 19 bases remaining between them. Germline CDR1 MNHNS, CDR2 SASEGT. CDR3 sequence: CASSPTPGDPTDTQYF. CDR3 sequence (DNA): TGTGCCAGCAGCCCCACTCCTGGGGACCCTACAGATACGCAGTATTTT.

Only a few counts were recorded for this clonotype. The V and J genes are TRBV12-3 or TRBV12-4 and TRBJ2-1, with a tentative D call TRBD1 (6 bases). The J call may be wrong; the DNA end is better matched by TRBJ2-5. There are 15 residues in the CDR3. CDR3 loop: CASSSDSARGETQYF. The CDR3 DNA sequence: TGTGCCAGCAGTTCTGATTCGGCCAGGGGAGAGACCCAGTACTTC.

This chain links TRBV29-1 with TRBJ2-5, with a tentative D call TRBD2 (5 bases). Germline V gene sequence: CDR1 SQVTM, CDR2 ANQGSEA. The CDR3 spans 14 residues. Trimming took off 4 bases at V and 4 bases at J, with 16 bases between the two ends. As DNA, the CDR3 is TGCAGCGTTGTCCCAACGGGATTAGGAGAGACCCAGTACTTC. This translates into CSVVPTGLGETQYF.

Comment on this clonotype: At one of its ends the junction is not consistent with the germline gene, which may arise from a read error. This chain connects TRBV20-1 to TRBJ2-7; no clear D gene. This CDR3 region has 18 residues. Per germline, CDR1 DFQATT and CDR2 SNEGSKA (reference sequence). The CDR3 loop is CSARDPAGSARSIYEQYF. The DNA of the CDR3 is TGCAGCGCTAGAGATCCGGCCGGGTCAGCAAGGTCTATCTACGAGCAGTACTTC.

The rearrangement links TRBV29-1 to TRBJ2-1; D is uncertain. Germline V CDR1 and CDR2: SQVTM, ANQGSEA. With 4 bases removed from V and 7 bases from J, the gap between germline ends came to 5 bases. The CDR3 runs to 10 residues. The CDR3, as DNA: TGCAGCGTTGTGGTAAATGAGCAGTTCTTC. This codes for CSVVVNEQFF.

The V call is TRBV7-2, the J call TRBJ2-7; D unclear. The germline gives CDR1 SGHTA, CDR2 FQGNSA. CDR3 length: 13 residues. V dropped 2 bases and J dropped 0 bases, with 5 bases sitting between them. The CDR3 reads CASSLRFSYEQYF. Written as DNA, the CDR3 is TGTGCCAGCAGCTTAAGATTCTCCTACGAGCAGTACTTC. Full variable domain (missing parts from reference TRBV7-2 and TRBJ2-7): GAGVSQSPSNKVTEKGKDVELRCDPISGHTALYWYRQSLGQGLEFLIYFQGNSAPDKSGLPSDRFSAERTGGSVSTLTIQRTQQEDSAVYLCASSLRFSYEQYFGPGTRLTVT.

Only a few counts were recorded for this clonotype. J is TRBJ1-2 and V is TRBV27; D remains ambiguous. Germline V gene data show CDR1 as MNHEY and CDR2 as SMNVEV (reference sequence). The V end was cut by 5 bases, the J end by 4 bases, with 14 bases between. This CDR3 contains 14 residues. The DNA for the CDR3 is TGTGCCAGCAGTCCCGGTTCAGAGAGCTATGGCTACACCTTC. Its translation is CASSPGSESYGYTF.

This clonotype was counted a few times. J is TRBJ2-2 and V is TRBV25-1; 10 bases agree with TRBD1. CDR1 and CDR2 from the germline V gene are MGHDK and SYGVNS. V lost 1 base to trimming and J lost 4 bases; unmatched junction nucleotides: 3. The CDR3 is made up of 16 amino acids. CDR3 in DNA: TGTGCCAGCAGTGAATGGGGGACAGGGGCCACCGGGGAGCTGTTTTTT. Translating gives CASSEWGTGATGELFF.

This clonotype was seen only a few times. The CDR3 loop is CASSLNRGHYEQYF. In DNA, the CDR3 is TGTGCCAGCAGCCTAAACAGGGGGCACTACGAGCAGTACTTC. V usage is TRBV12-3 or TRBV12-4 and J usage is TRBJ2-7, with 9 bases identical to TRBD1. V was clipped by 6 bases and J by 3 bases; unmatched bases: 6. The CDR3 contains 14 residues.

This clonotype was seen more than once but under ten times. This chain connects TRBV2 to TRBJ2-5, with D unclear. The CDR3 sequence is 14 residues long. V dropped 2 bases and J dropped 5 bases, with 12 bases sitting between them. CDR1 SNHLY and CDR2 FYNNEI come from the germline V gene. The CDR3 here is CASSELGSLETQYF. CDR3 coding DNA: TGTGCCAGCAGTGAACTGGGCAGTTTGGAGACCCAGTACTTC.

This chain's CDR3 is CATSRSTGFEQYF. The CDR3, as DNA: TGTGCCACCAGCAGATCTACAGGATTTGAGCAGTACTTC. The genes are TRBV15 and TRBJ2-7, with TRBD1 as a possible D gene (5 bases). The CDR3 runs to 13 residues. V was cut by 2 bases and J by 7 bases, with 12 bases left in between. The V gene's germline CDR1 is LNHNV and CDR2 YYDKDF (reference sequence).

Written as DNA, the CDR3 is TGTGCCAGCAGCCGTCCAAATTCCTACGAGCAGTACTTC. It yields the protein CASSRPNSYEQYF. The chain employs TRBV7-9 and TRBJ2-7; D call uncertain. Germline V gene sequence: CDR1 SEHNR, CDR2 FQNEAQ (reference sequence). This CDR3 spans 13 amino acids. V was shortened by 5 bases and J by 1 base, with 9 bases between the two germline ends.

This sequence joins TRBV7-9 and TRBJ2-7, with 8 bases lining up with TRBD1. Trimming removed 5 bases from V and 2 bases from J; junction bases left unmatched: 8. This CDR3 is 15 amino acids long. Germline lookup yields CDR1 SEHNR and CDR2 FQNEAQ (reference sequence). The CDR3 protein is CASSPLRTGPYEQYF. CDR3 in DNA: TGTGCCAGCAGCCCACTCCGGACAGGGCCCTACGAGCAGTACTTC. The variable domain in full, completed from reference TRBV7-9 and TRBJ2-7, reads DTGVSQNPRHKITKRGQNVTFRCDPISEHNRLYWYRQTLGQGPEFLTYFQNEAQLEKSRLLSDRFSAERPKGSFSTLEIQRTEQGDSAMYLCASSPLRTGPYEQYFGPGTRLTVT.

The chain couples TRBV2 to TRBJ1-5; possible D gene TRBD1, 5 bases. Trimming cost V 4 bases and J 6 bases, with 13 bases left between them. There are 14 residues in the CDR3. The germline gives CDR1 SNHLY, CDR2 FYNNEI. The CDR3 loop reads CASSVGGLGQPQHF. CDR3 sequence (DNA): TGTGCCAGCAGTGTTGGGGGACTCGGTCAGCCCCAGCATTTT.

The chain combines TRBV6-5 with TRBJ2-1; TRBD2 matches at 11 bases. With V trimmed by 4 bases and J by 4 bases, 0 bases remained unmatched. The CDR3 extends over 14 amino acids. Germline V gene lookup returns CDR1 MNHEY and CDR2 SVGAGI. CDR3 loop: CASSWTSGYNEQFF. The CDR3 region has the DNA TGTGCCAGCAGTTGGACTAGCGGGTACAATGAGCAGTTCTTC.

The chain has TRBV6-5 and TRBJ2-2; D gene unclear. Germline CDR1 and CDR2: MNHEY and SVGAGI. Trimming took off 2 bases at V and 6 bases at J, with 7 bases between the two ends. This CDR3 is 13 amino acids long. The CDR3 protein is CASSYSVPGELFF. The CDR3 DNA is TGTGCCAGCAGTTACAGCGTCCCCGGGGAGCTGTTTTTT.

This clonotype was seen more than once but under ten times. V usage is TRBV4-3 and J usage is TRBJ1-2; the match to TRBD1 covers 10 bases. Germline CDR1 LGHNA, CDR2 YSLEER. Germline trimming cut 1 base from V and 5 bases from J; bases unmatched to any gene: 10. This CDR3 spans 17 amino acids. The CDR3: CASSQAPGQGDLYGYTF. In DNA form, the CDR3 reads TGCGCCAGCAGCCAAGCCCCTGGACAGGGGGATCTGTATGGCTACACCTTC.

The rearrangement uses TRBV29-1 and TRBJ2-7, with TRBD2 identical over 7 bases. CDR1 is SQVTM and CDR2 is ANQGSEA in the germline V gene. This CDR3 is built from 12 residues. The V and J ends lost 7 bases and 2 bases, in that order; junction bases with no gene match: 5. This CDR3 is CSAGEGTYEQYF. Here the CDR3 DNA reads TGCAGCGCCGGGGAGGGGACCTACGAGCAGTACTTC.

The J gene is TRBJ2-3, the V gene TRBV5-1; 7 bases line up with TRBD2. V trimming: 3 bases; J trimming: 4 bases; junction bases outside the gene matches: 8. Germline CDR1 reads SGHRS; CDR2 reads YFSETQ. There are 15 residues in the CDR3. This CDR3 is CASSYSGLVADTQYF. The CDR3, as DNA: TGCGCCAGCAGCTACTCCGGACTAGTGGCAGATACGCAGTATTTT. Based on the CDR3 plus reference TRBV5-1 and TRBJ2-3, the full variable domain is KAGVTQTPRYLIKTRGQQVTLSCSPISGHRSVSWYQQTPGQGLQFLFEYFSETQRNKGNFPGRFSGRQFSNSRSEMNVSTLELGDSALYLCASSYSGLVADTQYFGPGTRLTVL.